Shown below are 7 T cell receptor beta chains from a single sample sequenced in a study of shared clonotypes between healthy human individuals. As defined, naive CD8 cells were CD45RO-negative and positively selected for CCR7, with terminally differentiated effector memory CD45RA+ cells excluded. Assay used: immunoSEQ multiplex PCR; TCRdb lists only in-frame clones, some missing. Counted here are about 590,000 clones, around 95% occurring once; the ten biggest clones make up 0.09% to 0.13%. The source material was naive CD8+ T cells sorted from blood. The receptors stem from a woman in her twenties or thirties in good health.

The chain has TRBV10-3 and TRBJ2-3, with 11 bases fitting TRBD2. Germline V gene data show CDR1 as ENHRY and CDR2 as SYGVKD. The CDR3 consists of 18 residues. With V trimmed by 4 bases and J by 5 bases, 14 bases remained unmatched. The CDR3 sequence: CAISASPLAGGREDTQYF. The CDR3 DNA sequence: TGTGCCATCAGTGCTTCACCTTTAGCGGGAGGGCGGGAAGATACGCAGTATTTT.

This clone was detected only once. This sequence joins TRBV7-9 and TRBJ2-1, with 10 bases matching TRBD2. V trimming: 5 bases; J trimming: 8 bases; junction bases outside the gene matches: 6. CDR1 is SEHNR and CDR2 is FQNEAQ in the germline V gene (reference sequence). There are 14 residues in the CDR3. CDR3 sequence (DNA): TGTGCCAGCAGCCCGGGACTAGCGATCGATGAGCAGTTCTTC. Translation: CASSPGLAIDEQFF.

The rearrangement links TRBV15 to TRBJ2-1; a weak D match, TRBD1 (5 bases). Germline CDR1 reads LNHNV; CDR2 reads YYDKDF (reference sequence). The CDR3 has 15 amino acids. The germline V and J ends were trimmed by 5 bases and 0 bases, with 11 bases remaining between them. The CDR3 coding sequence is TGTGCCACCAGCGTTACAGGATTCTCCTACAATGAGCAGTTCTTC. Protein product: CATSVTGFSYNEQFF. Supplemented by reference TRBV15 and TRBJ2-1, the full variable domain reads DAMVIQNPRYQVTQFGKPVTLSCSQTLNHNVMYWYQQKSSQAPKLLFHYYDKDFNNEADTPDNFQSRRPNTSFCFLDIRSPGLGDTAMYLCATSVTGFSYNEQFFGPGTRLTVL.

The chain carries TRBV6-1 and TRBJ2-3; the D call may be TRBD1 or TRBD2 (5 bases each). Germline values: CDR1 MNHNS, CDR2 SASEGT. V lost 5 bases and J 6 bases, leaving 18 bases between the germline ends. The CDR3 consists of 15 residues. CDR3 sequence: CASSHGTPSDDTQYF. The CDR3 DNA reads TGTGCCAGCAGTCACGGGACGCCATCGGATGATACGCAGTATTTT.

This clone was observed once. The genes are TRBV2 and TRBJ2-7, with D possibly being TRBD2 (5 bases). Germline values: CDR1 SNHLY, CDR2 FYNNEI. The CDR3 runs 14 residues. V was cut by 2 bases and J by 3 bases, with 11 bases left in between. Here the CDR3 reads CASSETGESYEQYF. The CDR3 region has the DNA TGTGCCAGCAGTGAAACCGGGGAGAGCTACGAGCAGTACTTC.

This chain uses TRBV4-1 with TRBJ2-1, with no clear D. Deletions cut 5 bases from V and 4 bases from J, with 15 bases between. CDR1 is MGHRA and CDR2 is YSYEKL in the germline V gene. The CDR3 consists of 15 residues. The CDR3 here is CASSASFGSYNEQFF. CDR3 DNA sequence: TGCGCCAGCAGCGCCTCCTTCGGCTCGTACAATGAGCAGTTCTTC.

This chain joins TRBV27 and TRBJ2-1; 8 positions match TRBD2. Germline CDR1 and CDR2: MNHEY and SMNVEV (reference sequence). The CDR3 spans 19 residues. J was trimmed by 8 bases and V by 3 bases; bases with no gene match: 21. The CDR3 region is CASSFLFRGAGGLPYEQFF. The DNA for the CDR3 is TGTGCCAGCAGTTTCCTATTTAGGGGGGCGGGAGGTCTCCCCTATGAGCAGTTCTTC.